The 14 T cell receptor beta chains below all came from one sample that was sequenced in a study of shared clonotypes between healthy human individuals. Clones were sequenced by immunoSEQ multiplex PCR, and TCRdb holds only the in-frame ones, with some missing. The sample lists just over 2,000,000 clones, roughly 95% seen once, with roughly 1% in the top ten. Selected positively for CCR7 and CD45RO-negative, naive CD8 cells excluded terminally differentiated effector memory CD45RA+ cells. The sample consisted of naive CD8+ T cells sorted from blood. All receptors come from a young man in good health.

The CDR3 region is CATSRDTLAGEQYF. DNA for the CDR3: TGTGCCACCAGCAGAGATACACTAGCGGGGGAGCAGTACTTC. The genes are TRBV15 and TRBJ2-7, with 10 bases identical to TRBD2. This CDR3 comprises 14 residues. In germline, CDR1 is LNHNV, CDR2 YYDKDF (reference sequence). J gave up 7 bases and V 0 bases, and 3 bases lay outside the gene matches. Variable domain in full (rest from reference TRBV15 and TRBJ2-7): DAMVIQNPRYQVTQFGKPVTLSCSQTLNHNVMYWYQQKSSQAPKLLFHYYDKDFNNEADTPDNFQSRRPNTSFCFLDIRSPGLGDTAMYLCATSRDTLAGEQYFGPGTRLTVT.

The gene calls are TRBV27 and TRBJ2-2, with D hard to call. V lost 5 bases and J lost 6, with 22 bases in between. CDR1 MNHEY and CDR2 SMNVEV come from the germline V gene (reference sequence). The CDR3 is 17 residues long. The CDR3 is CASSPLVASSRPGELFF. CDR3 bases: TGTGCCAGCAGTCCCCTGGTGGCTTCTTCCCGGCCCGGGGAGCTGTTTTTT.

The V gene is TRBV10-1, the J gene TRBJ2-3; 7 bases are shared with TRBD1. Germline CDR1 is WNHNN and CDR2 is SYGVQD (reference sequence). The trim removed 3 bases at V and 1 base at J, leaving 1 base unmatched. The CDR3 is 14 residues long. The CDR3 here is CASSDDRGTDTQYF. CDR3 DNA sequence: TGCGCCAGCAGTGATGACAGGGGCACAGATACGCAGTATTTT.

The chain links TRBV27 to TRBJ1-2, with unresolved D. Trimming took off 3 bases at V and 8 bases at J, with 13 bases between the two ends. The CDR3 contains 13 residues. Germline V gene lookup returns CDR1 MNHEY and CDR2 SMNVEV (reference sequence). This CDR3 reads CASSLDQISGYTF. The CDR3 DNA is TGTGCCAGCAGTTTGGATCAGATATCGGGCTACACCTTC.

The V call is TRBV9, the J call TRBJ2-1; 8 nucleotides align to TRBD2. The length of the CDR3 is 15 residues. J was trimmed by 8 bases and V by 0 bases; bases with no gene match: 7. Looked up from germline, CDR1 is SGDLS and CDR2 is YYNGEE. CDR3 sequence: CASSVGTSSSDEQFF. The CDR3 coding sequence is TGTGCCAGCAGCGTAGGGACTAGCTCGAGCGATGAGCAGTTCTTC.

The chain has TRBV11-3 and TRBJ2-1; 14 nucleotides match TRBD2. Germline V lookup: CDR1 SGHNT, CDR2 YENEEA. J lost 1 base, V lost 5 bases, and 7 bases had no gene match. The CDR3 length is 18 residues. The CDR3 reads CASSPGTSGGMSYNEQFF. The CDR3 DNA sequence: TGTGCCAGCAGCCCAGGGACTAGCGGGGGAATGTCCTACAATGAGCAGTTCTTC.

The chain recombines TRBV6-6 with TRBJ2-1; 8 bases agree with TRBD2. V gave up 7 bases and J gave up 5 bases; unmatched junction bases: 7. Germline CDR1 is MNHNY and CDR2 is SVGAGI (reference sequence). The CDR3 has 14 residues. The CDR3, as DNA: TGTGCCAGCATCGGGACTAGGGGGGACAATGAGCAGTTCTTC. Translating gives CASIGTRGDNEQFF.

The rearrangement joins TRBV7-2 to TRBJ2-1, with 10 bases that match TRBD2. CDR3 length: 17 residues. Trimming removed 1 base from V and 0 bases from J; junction bases left unmatched: 3. Germline CDR1 is SGHTA and CDR2 is FQGNSA. The CDR3 region is CASSLGLAGVSYNEQFF. Written as DNA, the CDR3 is TGTGCCAGCAGCTTAGGCCTAGCGGGAGTCTCCTACAATGAGCAGTTCTTC.

The V and J genes are TRBV29-1 and TRBJ2-5; a possible D gene is TRBD1 (6 bases). CDR1 SQVTM and CDR2 ANQGSEA come from the germline V gene. V was pared by 0 bases and J by 1 base, with 24 bases between. The CDR3 is made up of 19 amino acids. DNA of the CDR3: TGCAGCGTTGAAGATTTATCGGGCAGGGGCGAAATATTCCAAGAGACCCAGTACTTC. Its translation is CSVEDLSGRGEIFQETQYF.

This sequence joins TRBV27 and TRBJ2-3, with D tentatively TRBD1 or TRBD2 (5 bases each). V was trimmed by 6 bases and J by 6 bases, leaving 22 bases between them. The V gene's germline CDR1 is MNHEY and CDR2 SMNVEV (reference sequence). This CDR3 comprises 16 residues. This CDR3 is CASSWGPGSFRDTQYF. DNA for the CDR3: TGTGCCAGCAGCTGGGGACCTGGGAGTTTCCGGGATACGCAGTATTTT.

The genes are TRBV29-1 and TRBJ2-7; either TRBD1 or TRBD2 may supply D (5 bases each). Trimming removed 6 bases at V and 3 bases at J, with 21 bases between. The CDR3 extends over 15 amino acids. Germline V lookup: CDR1 SQVTM, CDR2 ANQGSEA. The CDR3 protein is CSVPLGEGLNYEQYF. The CDR3 bases are TGCAGCGTCCCGCTGGGCGAGGGGCTGAACTACGAGCAGTACTTC.

The chain joins TRBV27 to TRBJ2-5, with TRBD2 matching over 7 bases. Per the germline V gene, CDR1 is MNHEY and CDR2 is SMNVEV (reference sequence). After removal of 6 bases from V and 4 bases from J, the junction contained 14 bases not matched to a gene. CDR3 size: 16 residues. CDR3 bases: TGTGCCAGCAGCCCCTCCGCGGGAGAAGCGGCAGAGACCCAGTACTTC. This translates into CASSPSAGEAAETQYF.

This clone was seen once. This sequence joins TRBV9 and TRBJ2-2; 9 bases align to TRBD2. The junction had 6 bases not matched to a gene; V was cut back by 2 bases and J by 1 base. Germline loops: CDR1 SGDLS, CDR2 YYNGEE. The CDR3 contains 17 residues. CDR3 region: CASSVSGSGGNTGELFF. The DNA of the CDR3 is TGTGCCAGCAGCGTTAGCGGGAGTGGCGGGAACACCGGGGAGCTGTTTTTT.

V gene TRBV29-1 combines with J gene TRBJ1-1, with D unresolved. This CDR3 has 12 residues. Per germline, CDR1 SQVTM and CDR2 ANQGSEA. V was clipped by 4 bases and J by 2 bases, with 8 bases between them. The CDR3 nucleotides read TGCAGCGTTGGTATCATCAACACTGAAGCTTTCTTT. Amino acid sequence: CSVGIINTEAFF. Full variable domain (outside the CDR3, taken from reference TRBV29-1 and TRBJ1-1): SAVISQKPSRDICQRGTSLTIQCQVDSQVTMMFWYRQQPGQSLTLIATANQGSEATYESGFVIDKFPISRPNLTFSTLTVSNMSPEDSSIYLCSVGIINTEAFFGQGTRLTVV.